The clone carrying this TCR beta chain was seen once. Germline V gene lookup returns CDR1 MDHEN and CDR2 SYDVKM. Unmatched junction bases numbered 8, after V lost 2 bases and J lost 7 bases. The CDR3 extends over 14 amino acids. Study processing details: Amplification of reference gene primers was used by the study to estimate nucleated cell counts. TCRdb's copy holds only in-frame clones and misses some; the assay was immunoSEQ multiplex PCR. V and J calls and clone size come straight from that table; D and trimming were deduced from the DNA. The table includes fewer than 400,000 clones, roughly nine tenths detected once. The source of the sample is a study of blood T cell repertoires in COVID-19.

The V call is TRBV28, the J call TRBJ2-7, with 7 bases lining up with TRBD2. The receptor was isolated from a woman aged 25-40 years with COVID-19, enrolled during active disease. Material for sequencing was peripheral blood. The CDR3 protein is CASSLAGAIGEQYF. As DNA, the CDR3 is TGTGCCAGCAGTTTAGCGGGAGCTATTGGTGAGCAGTACTTC.